These 27 T cell receptor beta chains share one sample of origin, sequenced in a study of T cell responses to AZD1222 COVID-19 vaccine. TCRdb's copy holds only in-frame clones and misses some; the assay was immunoSEQ multiplex PCR. In the table there are about 150,000 clones, 91% of which are singletons. Source: peripheral blood, taken 28 days after the second AZD1222 dose. Every receptor here comes from an adult who received the AZD1222 COVID-19 vaccine.

The CDR3 DNA follows: TGTGCCAGCAGTGAATCGGGCATGCAGCAGTACTTC. This gives the protein CASSESGMQQYF. This chain connects TRBV6-1 to TRBJ2-7; D gene ambiguous. There are 12 residues in the CDR3. V gave up 2 bases and J gave up 8 bases, with 10 bases separating them. Germline-derived CDR1 and CDR2 are MNHNS and SASEGT.

This clone appeared a few times. J is TRBJ1-5 and V is TRBV7-9; a weak D match, TRBD1 (6 bases). The CDR3 is made up of 15 amino acids. Trimming left V 0 bases short and J 7 bases short, with 13 bases between. Per germline, CDR1 SEHNR and CDR2 FQNEAQ (reference sequence). The CDR3 nucleotides are TGTGCCAGCAGCTTAGCGCAGGGGCAGGGGCAGCCCCAGCATTTT. It yields the protein CASSLAQGQGQPQHF.

The chain joins TRBV4-1 to TRBJ1-5; D is unresolved. The V gene lost 4 bases and the J gene lost 0 bases, with 10 bases spanning the gap. This CDR3 has 15 residues. Germline V gives CDR1 MGHRA, CDR2 YSYEKL. The CDR3 region is CASSLFGDSNQPQHF. The CDR3 DNA sequence: TGCGCCAGCAGCCTCTTCGGGGATAGCAATCAGCCCCAGCATTTT.

The chain employs TRBV7-9 and TRBJ2-3, with D unresolved. The germline V gene has CDR1 SEHNR and CDR2 FQNEAQ (reference sequence). This CDR3 comprises 12 residues. Trimming pared 5 bases from V and 2 bases from J, leaving 5 bases between. The CDR3 DNA reads as TGTGCCAGCAGCCTATCCACAGATACGCAGTATTTT. Its translation: CASSLSTDTQYF.

The rearrangement links TRBV25-1 to TRBJ1-4; TRBD1 is a possible D gene (5 bases). The germline V and J ends were trimmed by 1 base and 1 base, with 10 bases remaining between them. This CDR3 region has 16 residues. CDR1 and CDR2 from the germline V gene are MGHDK and SYGVNS. Here the CDR3 reads CASSESYGQTNEKLFF. The CDR3 DNA follows: TGTGCCAGCAGTGAATCCTACGGACAAACTAATGAAAAACTGTTTTTT.

The chain joins TRBV5-6 to TRBJ2-5; TRBD2 might be the D (6 bases). V was trimmed by 4 bases and J by 2 bases, leaving 15 bases between them. The CDR3 loop spans 15 amino acids. CDR1 SGHDT and CDR2 YYEEEE come from the germline V gene. The CDR3, as DNA: TGTGCCAGCAGCGGGAGGTTTGGGGGTCAAGAGACCCAGTACTTC. Its protein product is CASSGRFGGQETQYF.

The rearrangement links TRBV5-6 to TRBJ1-5; TRBD1 matches at 8 bases. V shed 3 bases, J shed 6 bases, and the junction held 5 bases outside the gene matches. This CDR3 is 14 amino acids long. CDR1 and CDR2 from the germline V gene are SGHDT and YYEEEE. This CDR3 reads CASSYSGGPQPQHF. In DNA, the CDR3 is TGTGCCAGCAGCTATTCAGGGGGCCCTCAGCCCCAGCATTTT.

The chain couples TRBV9 to TRBJ1-5; maybe TRBD1 (5 bases). V shed 2 bases and J shed 1 base, with 10 bases lying between them. There are 15 residues in the CDR3. Germline CDR1 SGDLS, CDR2 YYNGEE. The CDR3 region has the DNA TGTGCCAGCAGCGTGGAGGGGACGAGCAATCAGCCCCAGCATTTT. Protein product: CASSVEGTSNQPQHF.

This clone was picked up one time. This sequence joins TRBV5-5 and TRBJ1-1; possible D gene TRBD1, 5 bases. The CDR3 runs to 13 residues. V lost 1 base, J lost 3 bases, and 7 bases lay in between. CDR1 is SGHKS and CDR2 is YYEKEE in the germline V gene (reference sequence). CDR3 sequence: CASSLKGYTEAFF. The CDR3 DNA sequence: TGTGCCAGCAGCTTGAAGGGGTACACTGAAGCTTTCTTT.

J is TRBJ2-7 and V is TRBV6-5; the match to TRBD2 covers 7 bases. This CDR3 spans 14 amino acids. With 6 bases clipped from V and 5 bases from J, the junction kept 10 bases outside the gene matches. Germline assignment: CDR1 MNHEY and CDR2 SVGAGI. CDR3 bases: TGTGCCAGCAGCTCGACTAGCCCGGAAAACGAGCAGTACTTC. Residues: CASSSTSPENEQYF.

V is TRBV7-9 and J is TRBJ1-3; D unresolved. The germline CDR1 and CDR2 sequences are SEHNR and FQNEAQ (reference sequence). V dropped 4 bases and J dropped 0 bases, with 7 bases sitting between them. CDR3 length: 14 residues. This chain's CDR3 is CASSSAGSGNTIYF. Here the CDR3 DNA reads TGTGCCAGCAGCTCCGCGGGCTCTGGAAACACCATATATTTT.

This chain joins TRBV11-2 and TRBJ1-2; D uncertain. Germline loops: CDR1 SGHAT, CDR2 FQNNGV. This CDR3 comprises 14 residues. V gave up 6 bases and J gave up 3 bases, with 14 bases separating them. The CDR3 is CASRRARGDYGYTF. The CDR3 region has the DNA TGTGCCAGCAGACGGGCCCGGGGAGACTATGGCTACACCTTC.

J is TRBJ1-1 and V is TRBV25-1, with 9 bases lining up with TRBD1. V was clipped by 6 bases and J by 6 bases; unmatched bases: 5. This CDR3 spans 13 amino acids. Germline V CDR1 and CDR2: MGHDK, SYGVNS. In DNA form, the CDR3 reads TGTGCCAGCAGGTTAACAGGGGGCTCTGAAGCTTTCTTT. Its protein product is CASRLTGGSEAFF.

This chain joins TRBV7-2 and TRBJ2-7; possible D gene TRBD2, 7 bases. Trimming removed 2 bases at V and 0 bases at J, with 17 bases between. CDR1 and CDR2 (germline): SGHTA, FQGNSA. The CDR3 runs to 17 residues. The CDR3 coding sequence is TGTGCCAGCAGCTTAATTGGGGGGGGCTCGAGCTCCTACGAGCAGTACTTC. This sequence encodes CASSLIGGGSSSYEQYF.

The chain links TRBV30 to TRBJ1-2, with 7 nucleotides matching TRBD1. Germline V gives CDR1 GTSNPN, CDR2 SVGIG (reference sequence). With V trimmed by 3 bases and J by 4 bases, 5 bases remained unmatched. CDR3 size: 13 residues. The CDR3: CAWREAGGYGYTF. The CDR3 nucleotides are TGTGCCTGGAGAGAGGCAGGGGGCTATGGCTACACCTTC.

This clone was observed a few times. The V call is TRBV19, the J call TRBJ1-1, with TRBD1 as a possible D gene (5 bases). The ends were cut back, 6 bases at V and 5 bases at J, with 13 bases in the middle. The CDR3 is 13 residues long. Germline loops: CDR1 LNHDA, CDR2 SQIVND (reference sequence). CDR3 amino acids: CASRGGISTEAFF. The CDR3 DNA is TGTGCCAGTAGGGGGGGTATTTCGACTGAAGCTTTCTTT.

This chain uses TRBV9 with TRBJ1-6; D gene uncertain. The CDR3 is made up of 13 amino acids. The V gene's germline CDR1 is SGDLS and CDR2 YYNGEE. Trimming left V 1 base short and J 9 bases short, with 8 bases between. The CDR3 loop reads CASSVNEGSPLHF. In DNA, the CDR3 is TGTGCCAGCAGCGTAAACGAAGGTTCACCCCTCCACTTT.

Only one count was recorded for this clone. V usage is TRBV11-3 and J usage is TRBJ1-3, with a possible D match to TRBD1 (6 bases). This CDR3 has 16 residues. V was cut by 4 bases and J by 0 bases, with 13 bases left in between. CDR1 is SGHNT, CDR2 YENEEA, per germline. CDR3 nucleotide sequence: TGTGCCAGCAGCTACGGACAGACATTCTCTGGAAACACCATATATTTT. Residues: CASSYGQTFSGNTIYF.

The rearrangement uses TRBV14 and TRBJ2-7; maybe TRBD2 (6 bases). This CDR3 has 14 amino acids. The V end lost 3 bases, the J end lost 3 bases, and 12 bases lay between the germline ends. Per the germline V gene, CDR1 is SGHDN and CDR2 is FVKESK. The CDR3 nucleotides are TGTGCCAGCAGCCACGGGAGTTTCGACTACGAGCAGTACTTC. This encodes CASSHGSFDYEQYF. Drawing the rest from reference TRBV14 and TRBJ2-7, the complete variable domain is EAGVTQFPSHSVIEKGQTVTLRCDPISGHDNLYWYRRVMGKEIKFLLHFVKESKQDESGMPNNRFLAERTGGTYSTLKVQPAELEDSGVYFCASSHGSFDYEQYFGPGTRLTVT.

The chain combines TRBV3-1 (or the pseudogene TRBV3-2) with TRBJ1-2; 11 nucleotides align to TRBD1. J lost 7 bases, V lost 2 bases, and 3 bases had no gene match. Germline V lookup: CDR1 LGHDT, CDR2 YNNKEL (reference sequence). This CDR3 comprises 14 residues. CDR3 region: CASSQRTGGGGYTF. Written as DNA, the CDR3 is TGTGCCAGCAGCCAACGGACAGGGGGCGGTGGCTACACCTTC.

This clone is a singleton in its sample. This chain's CDR3 is CASSPSTTGGGTEAFF. The CDR3 DNA follows: TGTGCCAGCAGCCCAAGTACGACAGGGGGTGGTACTGAAGCTTTCTTT. The V and J genes are TRBV27 and TRBJ1-1, with 9 bases identical to TRBD1. V gave up 6 bases and J gave up 5 bases; unmatched junction bases: 13. CDR3 size: 16 residues. Germline CDR1 and CDR2: MNHEY and SMNVEV (reference sequence).

This chain joins TRBV5-4 and TRBJ2-3; no clear D gene. The CDR3 consists of 15 residues. Germline values: CDR1 SGHNT, CDR2 YYREEE (reference sequence). V gave up 1 base and J gave up 0 bases, with 9 bases separating them. CDR3 protein: CASSLPSQSTDTQYF. The CDR3 nucleotides are TGTGCCAGCAGCTTGCCCTCGCAAAGCACAGATACGCAGTATTTT.

On this clone itself: An end of the junction does not agree with germline; a read error may underlie this. The chain carries TRBV4-2 and TRBJ2-7; 8 bases agree with TRBD1. In germline, CDR1 is LGHNA, CDR2 YNFKEQ. The CDR3 covers 13 residues. CDR3 amino acids: CASSQDRNRGLNF. The CDR3 nucleotides are TGTGCCAGCAGCCAAGATAGGAACAGGGGGTTGAACTTC.

The V gene is TRBV5-8, the J gene TRBJ2-6; D gene ambiguous. Germline loops: CDR1 SGHTS, CDR2 YDEGEE. Trimming removed 0 bases from V and 0 bases from J, with 7 bases in between. This CDR3 has 16 residues. The CDR3, as DNA: TGTGCCAGCAGCTTGGGAACTTCCTCTGGGGCCAACGTCCTGACTTTC. Encoded protein: CASSLGTSSGANVLTF. The full variable domain, with the rest looked up from reference TRBV5-8 and TRBJ2-6, is EAGVTQSPTHLIKTRGQQATLRCSPISGHTSVYWYQQALGLGLQFLLWYDEGEERNRGNFPPRFSGRQFPNYSSELNVNALELEDSALYLCASSLGTSSGANVLTFGAGSRLTVL.

The chain uses TRBV19 and TRBJ2-1; 7 nucleotides agree with TRBD2. Germline trimming cut 0 bases from V and 2 bases from J; bases unmatched to any gene: 7. The CDR3 length is 17 residues. Germline-derived CDR1 and CDR2 are LNHDA and SQIVND (reference sequence). CDR3 in amino acids: CASSIDLTGGPYNEQFF. The CDR3 nucleotides are TGTGCCAGTAGTATAGATTTGACGGGAGGTCCCTACAATGAGCAGTTCTTC.

The gene calls are TRBV7-9 and TRBJ2-6; D ambiguous. Germline V gives CDR1 SEHNR, CDR2 FQNEAQ (reference sequence). The CDR3 consists of 16 residues. Trimming pared 4 bases from V and 1 base from J, leaving 11 bases between. The CDR3 DNA follows: TGTGCCAGCAGCTCGTACCAAGGGTCTGGGGCCAACGTCCTGACTTTC. As protein: CASSSYQGSGANVLTF.

As DNA, the CDR3 is TGTGCCAGCAGCCCGGGACAGGGGAGGGGGCCCCAGCATTTT. Its translation: CASSPGQGRGPQHF. The rearrangement links TRBV3-1 (or the pseudogene TRBV3-2) to TRBJ1-5, with 10 bases fitting TRBD1. V trimming: 4 bases; J trimming: 9 bases; junction bases outside the gene matches: 6. This CDR3 region has 14 residues. Looked up from germline, CDR1 is LGHDT and CDR2 is YNNKEL (reference sequence).